Reported below is one T cell receptor beta chain. Its antigen is not identified. The sample is drawn from a study of regulatory T cells in long-lasting Graves disease. The V and J ends lost 5 bases and 10 bases respectively, with 18 bases between them. Per the germline V gene, CDR1 is SNHLY and CDR2 is FYNNEI. The CDR3 runs to 14 residues. The time point denotes: persistent/refractory GD, antithyroid drugs over 5 years with positive TRAb. Preparation of the TCR library used RNA extracted from PBMCs. The patients included were those that came from an endocrinology department in Xi'an, China. Library construction for TCR beta used iRepertoire HTBI primers and Arm-PCR of CDR3 regions. Each CDR3 protein gets one entry after TCRdb re-called the multiplex PCR reads with MiXCR. The sample comprises 420,000 or so distinct CDR3 sequences, roughly a quarter of which are singletons, and about 27% rests with the top ten.

Points from the study as a whole: Persistent Graves' disease cases displayed lower TCR diversity than newly diagnosed ones.

The specimen was peripheral blood mononuclear cells (PBMCs), collected when the disease was refractory, from a patient treated with antithyroid drugs. The V and J genes are TRBV2 and TRBJ1-5; D may be TRBD1 (5 bases). The receptor was derived from a female donor with Graves disease. The CDR3 region has the DNA TGTGCCAGCAGTCTGGGGGGGGGGGAGCTACCCCAGCATTTT. It encodes CASSLGGGELPQHF.